The clone carrying this T cell receptor (beta chain) showed up just a few times. The sample is drawn from a study of response to subunit inactivated influenza vaccine. Trimming removed 1 base from V and 1 base from J, with 12 bases in between. Germline CDR1 is MDHEN and CDR2 is SYDVKM. The CDR3 covers 16 residues. TCRdb re-analysed the RT-PCR reads in MiXCR, keeping a single row per CDR3 protein. Of hundreds of thousands of distinct CDR3 sequences in the sample, approximately 15% were seen once. The rearrangement uses TRBV28 and TRBJ2-3; D unresolved. The sequence came from a man aged 50-60 years who received an inactivated influenza vaccine. This sample comprised PBMCs from blood, obtained roughly 2 weeks before vaccination. CDR3 in amino acids: CASSLSQSARTDTQYF. The CDR3 DNA sequence: TGTGCCAGCAGTTTATCCCAGAGCGCCCGCACAGATACGCAGTATTTT.